The next 5 T cell receptor beta chains were all read from a single sample in a study of T cells in localized non-small cell lung cancer. Only in-frame clones appear in the TCRdb table, and some are missing; sequencing was by immunoSEQ multiplex PCR. Among about 35,000 clones listed, 80% to 95% were seen once. The sample here was peripheral blood mononuclear cells, taken before any cancer treatment. Every receptor here comes from a female donor aged 60 or older with stage II lung adenocarcinoma.

CDR3 sequence (DNA): TGTGCCAGCAGCACAATATGGGGGCGCGAGCAGTACTTC. Translated, it gives CASSTIWGREQYF. This chain connects TRBV28 to TRBJ2-7, with a possible D match to TRBD1 (6 bases). Germline V gives CDR1 MDHEN, CDR2 SYDVKM. The ends were cut back, 6 bases at V and 6 bases at J, with 15 bases in the middle. The CDR3 has 13 amino acids.

The chain is built from TRBV28 and TRBJ1-1; D remains unclear. V gave up 6 bases and J gave up 14 bases, with 19 bases separating them. This CDR3 comprises 12 residues. The V gene's germline CDR1 is MDHEN and CDR2 SYDVKM. CDR3 region: CASRPSRPPKFF. The CDR3, as DNA: TGTGCCAGCAGGCCCTCCCGCCCCCCAAAGTTCTTT.

This clone has just a few counts. The V gene is TRBV7-9, the J gene TRBJ1-1, with D perhaps TRBD1 (5 bases). Germline V gene lookup returns CDR1 SEHNR and CDR2 FQNEAQ (reference sequence). V was pared by 4 bases and J by 1 base, with 10 bases between. The CDR3 has 14 amino acids. In DNA form, the CDR3 reads TGTGCCAGCAGCTCTCAGGGAGCGAACACTGAAGCTTTCTTT. As protein: CASSSQGANTEAFF.

The chain joins TRBV12-5 to TRBJ1-1; TRBD1 might be the D (6 bases). V dropped 7 bases and J dropped 0 bases, with 9 bases sitting between them. This CDR3 contains 13 residues. Germline V gives CDR1 LGHNT, CDR2 FRNRAP. This CDR3 is CASAGQLNTEAFF. The CDR3 DNA follows: TGTGCTAGTGCCGGACAGCTGAACACTGAAGCTTTCTTT.

The chain employs TRBV19 and TRBJ1-6, with D hard to call. V dropped 7 bases and J dropped 0 bases, with 13 bases sitting between them. The CDR3 length is 16 residues. CDR1 LNHDA and CDR2 SQIVND come from the germline V gene (reference sequence). CDR3 loop: CASTLGQSSYNSPLHF. The CDR3 DNA is TGTGCCAGTACCCTTGGGCAGAGCTCCTATAATTCACCCCTCCACTTT.